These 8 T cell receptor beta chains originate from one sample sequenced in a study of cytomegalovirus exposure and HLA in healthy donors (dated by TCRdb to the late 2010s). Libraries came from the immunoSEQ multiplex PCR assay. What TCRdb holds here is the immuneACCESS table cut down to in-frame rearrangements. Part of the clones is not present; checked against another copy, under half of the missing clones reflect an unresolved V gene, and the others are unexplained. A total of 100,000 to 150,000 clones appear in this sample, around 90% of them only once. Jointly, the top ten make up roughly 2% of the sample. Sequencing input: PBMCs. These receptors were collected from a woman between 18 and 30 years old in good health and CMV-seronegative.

The CDR3 is CASRGGTEETQYF. CDR3 DNA sequence: TGTGCCAGCAGGGGCGGGACAGAGGAGACCCAGTACTTC. The chain couples TRBV5-4 to TRBJ2-5; D is perhaps TRBD1 (7 bases). Trimming shortened V by 5 bases and J by 5 bases, and 13 bases separated the two germline ends. Germline CDR1 reads SGHNT; CDR2 reads YYREEE (reference sequence). The CDR3 totals 13 residues.

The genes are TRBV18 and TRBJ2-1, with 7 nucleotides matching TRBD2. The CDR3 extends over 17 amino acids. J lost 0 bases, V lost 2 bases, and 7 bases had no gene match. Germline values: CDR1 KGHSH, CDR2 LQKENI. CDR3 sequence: CASSPSHSSGSYNEQFF. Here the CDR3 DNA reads TGTGCCAGCTCACCATCCCATTCTAGCGGCTCCTACAATGAGCAGTTCTTC.

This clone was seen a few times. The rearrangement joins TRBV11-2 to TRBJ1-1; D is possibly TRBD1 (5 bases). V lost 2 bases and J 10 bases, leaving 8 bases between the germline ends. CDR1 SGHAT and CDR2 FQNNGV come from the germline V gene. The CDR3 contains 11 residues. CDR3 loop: CASSLTGGAFF. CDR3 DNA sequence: TGTGCCAGCAGCTTAACAGGCGGAGCTTTCTTT.

DNA for the CDR3: TGTGCCAGCAGCTTAGGAATGACAGGGGTTAATCAGCCCCAGCATTTT. This codes for CASSLGMTGVNQPQHF. V usage is TRBV7-9 and J usage is TRBJ1-5, with 8 bases lining up with TRBD1. V lost 1 base and J lost 4; bases outside the gene matches: 6. This CDR3 has 16 residues. CDR1 is SEHNR and CDR2 is FQNEAQ in the germline V gene (reference sequence).

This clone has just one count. CDR3 region: CASTEEVDRGINGYTF. CDR3 DNA: TGTGCCAGCACGGAGGAGGTCGACAGGGGGATAAATGGCTACACCTTC. The chain couples TRBV2 to TRBJ1-2, with 9 bases that match TRBD1. The CDR3 spans 16 residues. The junction had 15 bases not matched to a gene; V was cut back by 7 bases and J by 6 bases. Germline CDR1 SNHLY, CDR2 FYNNEI.

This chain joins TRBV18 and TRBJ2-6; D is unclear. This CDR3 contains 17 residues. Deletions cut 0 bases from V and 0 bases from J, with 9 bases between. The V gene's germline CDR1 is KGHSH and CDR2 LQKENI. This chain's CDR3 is CASSPPAGPSGANVLTF. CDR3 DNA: TGTGCCAGCTCACCACCGGCAGGCCCCTCTGGGGCCAACGTCCTGACTTTC.

The CDR3: CASSLRTGLDEQYF. CDR3 coding DNA: TGTGCCAGCAGCCTCCGGACAGGGCTAGACGAGCAGTACTTC. The chain has TRBV11-3 and TRBJ2-7, with 8 positions matching TRBD1. V shed 5 bases, J shed 5 bases, and the junction held 8 bases outside the gene matches. Germline CDR1 reads SGHNT; CDR2 reads YENEEA. This CDR3 has 14 residues. The variable domain in full, completed from reference TRBV11-3 and TRBJ2-7, reads EAGVVQSPRYKIIEKKQPVAFWCNPISGHNTLYWYLQNLGQGPELLIRYENEEAVDDSQLPKDRFSAERLKGVDSTLKIQPAELGDSAVYLCASSLRTGLDEQYFGPGTRLTVT.

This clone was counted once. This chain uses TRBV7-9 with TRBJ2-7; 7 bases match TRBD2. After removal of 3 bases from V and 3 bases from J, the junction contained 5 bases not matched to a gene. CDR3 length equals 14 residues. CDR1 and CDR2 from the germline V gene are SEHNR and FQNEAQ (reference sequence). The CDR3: CASSLRETDYEQYF. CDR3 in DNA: TGTGCCAGCAGCTTGCGGGAGACCGACTACGAGCAGTACTTC.